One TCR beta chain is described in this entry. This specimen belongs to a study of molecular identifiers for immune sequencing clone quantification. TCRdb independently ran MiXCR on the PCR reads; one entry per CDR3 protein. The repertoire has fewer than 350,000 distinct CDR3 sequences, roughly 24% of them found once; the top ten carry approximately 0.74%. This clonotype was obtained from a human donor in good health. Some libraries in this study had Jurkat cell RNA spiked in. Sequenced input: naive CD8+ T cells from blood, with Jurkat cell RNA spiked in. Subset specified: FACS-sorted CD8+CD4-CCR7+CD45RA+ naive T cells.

The CDR3 DNA is TGTGCCAGCAGTTTCTTGGGGACACCCTTAGCTGTCGCTGAAGCTTTCTTT. It translates to CASSFLGTPLAVAEAFF. J is TRBJ1-1 and V is TRBV27, with D possibly TRBD1 on 6 matching bases. The CDR3 totals 17 residues. Germline CDR1 is MNHEY and CDR2 is SMNVEV (reference sequence). V shed 3 bases and J shed 6 bases, with 23 bases lying between them.